This paragraph reports one TCR beta chain. The antigen remains undetermined. Indicated treatment: oral pan-JAK inhibitor, 5-10 mg twice daily. Lesional scalp tissue (obtained by punch biopsy) and peripheral blood were collected from alopecia areata patients. The entry originates in a study of CD8+ T cells in alopecia areata. Turning to the study itself: Tofacitinib continued for 6 to 18 months and was then withheld for 6 months.

Study-wide results and caveats: Many of the expanded lesional clones endured in scalp and blood while on tofacitinib. Affected lesional scalp, above all in alopecia totalis/universalis, was more clonal than normal scalp.

cDNA serving as the sequencing template came from extracted, reverse transcribed RNA. Sequenced by immunoSEQ multiplex PCR; TCRdb stores in-frame clones only, minus some. The table lists 80,000 or so clones, roughly 70% of them singletons, with about 25% in the top ten. This CDR3 comprises 14 residues. Germline-derived CDR1 and CDR2 are MNHEY and SMNVEV (reference sequence). Trimming removed 5 bases at V and 3 bases at J, with 11 bases between. The clonotype originates from a human donor with alopecia areata. This chain links TRBV27 with TRBJ2-1, with a tentative D call TRBD2 (6 bases). The sequenced sample was CD8+ T cells sorted from blood, obtained at week 24, from a patient treated with tofacitinib. CDR3 in DNA: TGTGCCAGCAGTACGGGGGTCTACTACAATGAGCAGTTCTTC. It encodes CASSTGVYYNEQFF.